The rows below give T cell receptor beta chains drawn from one sample of a study of T cells expressing NK-cell markers. TCRdb re-called the 5' RACE reads and catalogs CDR3 proteins one per entry, DNA excluded. This sample's clone table lists some 440,000 distinct CDR3 sequences. Sample: blood T cells: a sorted CD56 or NKG2C T cell subset, CD4+ or CD8+ T cells, or bulk PBMC T cells (not recorded which). The receptors shown here come from a woman aged 50 to 60 in good health. Each CDR3 is given with its conserved first and last residue. The order of the fields is J gene, V gene, CDR3 protein.

j_gene: TRBJ2-1
v_gene: TRBV12-3/TRBV12-4
CDR3aa: CASSLYRTSGLNEQFF

j_gene: TRBJ2-7
v_gene: TRBV6-2/TRBV6-3
CDR3aa: CASSGPGTSGRMYEQYF

j_gene: TRBJ2-7
v_gene: TRBV20-1
CDR3aa: CSAGGDRGVQYF

j_gene: TRBJ2-1
v_gene: TRBV20-1
CDR3aa: CSATPQGGAGSYNEQFF

j_gene: TRBJ2-5
v_gene: TRBV6-6
CDR3aa: CASSYRGGETQYF

j_gene: TRBJ2-5
v_gene: TRBV29-1
CDR3aa: CSVETTGGLFETQYF

j_gene: TRBJ1-5
v_gene: TRBV10-3
CDR3aa: CAISEFKMGVQDEQPQHF

j_gene: TRBJ2-1
v_gene: TRBV6-6
CDR3aa: CASSYHSGPSSGRRNEQFF

j_gene: TRBJ2-7
v_gene: TRBV29-1
CDR3aa: CSGRVSRAGTSYEQYF

j_gene: TRBJ1-6
v_gene: TRBV12-3/TRBV12-4
CDR3aa: CASQTGQLYNSPLHF

j_gene: TRBJ2-3
v_gene: TRBV10-3
CDR3aa: CAISEDGTDTQYF

j_gene: TRBJ2-1
v_gene: TRBV12-5
CDR3aa: CASGLVVSGSFHNEQFF

j_gene: TRBJ1-2
v_gene: TRBV28
CDR3aa: CASRRIRTGFYGYTF

j_gene: TRBJ2-1
v_gene: TRBV5-1
CDR3aa: CASSLVWGSGNEQFF

j_gene: TRBJ2-3
v_gene: TRBV5-1
CDR3aa: CASSLVARDTQYF

j_gene: TRBJ2-7
v_gene: TRBV2
CDR3aa: CATQETGTEYEQYF

j_gene: TRBJ1-1
v_gene: TRBV5-1
CDR3aa: CASAGGGKNTEAFF

j_gene: TRBJ2-7
v_gene: TRBV12-3/TRBV12-4
CDR3aa: CASRRRGYEQYF

j_gene: TRBJ1-6
v_gene: TRBV2
CDR3aa: CASSEAPTRNSPLHF

j_gene: TRBJ1-5
v_gene: TRBV12-3/TRBV12-4
CDR3aa: CASSRLAVGVSPNQPQHF

j_gene: TRBJ2-7
v_gene: TRBV7-2
CDR3aa: CASSFQLRNEQYF

j_gene: TRBJ2-3
v_gene: TRBV11-2
CDR3aa: CASSFRVGGPMTDTQYF

j_gene: TRBJ2-7
v_gene: TRBV4-2
CDR3aa: CASSQDVGLAGVQGPYEQYF

j_gene: TRBJ1-2
v_gene: TRBV30
CDR3aa: CAWRGQAVFGYTF

j_gene: TRBJ1-3
v_gene: TRBV18
CDR3aa: CASTTGLSGNTIYF

j_gene: TRBJ1-1
v_gene: TRBV6-5
CDR3aa: CASSYDGTTQAFF

j_gene: TRBJ2-1
v_gene: TRBV2
CDR3aa: CASTYSPSGGVYNEQFF

j_gene: TRBJ1-1
v_gene: TRBV11-2
CDR3aa: CASSLRGGTEAFF

j_gene: TRBJ2-5
v_gene: TRBV12-3/TRBV12-4
CDR3aa: CASSSDRRREETQYF

j_gene: TRBJ2-7
v_gene: TRBV6-2/TRBV6-3
CDR3aa: CASSYSPGTSGYEQYF

j_gene: TRBJ2-3
v_gene: TRBV24-1
CDR3aa: CATSDNRATDTQYF

j_gene: TRBJ2-5
v_gene: TRBV29-1
CDR3aa: CSVGPTGGGETQYF

j_gene: TRBJ2-7
v_gene: TRBV7-9
CDR3aa: CASTPGRGVSYEQYF

j_gene: TRBJ2-1
v_gene: TRBV5-6
CDR3aa: CASSDTISGGFNEQFF

j_gene: TRBJ2-1
v_gene: TRBV2
CDR3aa: CASSETSGKAGNEQFF